The rows below give T cell receptor beta chains drawn from one sample of a study of immune characterization of retroperitoneal liposarcoma. TCRdb reprocessed the PCR reads with MiXCR, giving one entry per CDR3 protein. The repertoire holds around 20,000 distinct CDR3 sequences, with approximately 35% as singletons. The sequenced material came from blood. These receptor sequences come from a male donor with retroperitoneal liposarcoma. CDR3s include the opening cysteine and the closing phenylalanine or tryptophan. A D gene is named only where the DNA matches it firmly. Rows may omit the clone size; those that give it use once, few, many or a size class.

d_call	clone_size	v_call	j_call	cdr3_nt	cdr3_aa
.	.	TRBV7-2	TRBJ2-1	TGTGCCAGCAGCTTGGGCGTCAGCTCCTACAATGAGCAGTTCTTC	CASSLGVSSYNEQFF
.	many	TRBV6-6	TRBJ1-5	TGTGCCAGCAGTTACGATAAGGGCAATCAGCCCCAGCATTTT	CASSYDKGNQPQHF
TRBD2	.	TRBV5-5	TRBJ2-5	TGTGCCAGCAGCTTGGAAGGGACTATCGGGGAGACCCAGTACTTC	CASSLEGTIGETQYF
.	few	TRBV27	TRBJ2-3	TGTGCCAGCAGTTTACAGACCAATACAGATACGCAGTATTTT	CASSLQTNTDTQYF
.	once	TRBV6-1	TRBJ2-1	TGTGCCAGCAGTACGGATGGTTCCTACAATGAGCAGTTCTTC	CASSTDGSYNEQFF
TRBD2	.	TRBV6-5	TRBJ2-1	TGTGCCAGCAGTTACCAGGGGGATAAAGCGGGGGGGGGCAATGAGCAGTTCTTC	CASSYQGDKAGGGNEQFF
TRBD1	.	TRBV28	TRBJ1-4	TGTGCCAGCGGTCTGAACAGGGGGCCCGAAAAACTGTTTTTT	CASGLNRGPEKLFF
TRBD2	.	TRBV6-2/TRBV6-3	TRBJ2-7	TGTGCCAGCCGGGCGGGAGGATTCCAGTACGAGCAGTACTTC	CASRAGGFQYEQYF
.	.	TRBV6-5	TRBJ1-1	TGTGCCAGCAGTTACTCGGGGGGGACCACTGAAGCTTTCTTT	CASSYSGGTTEAFF
.	medium-sized	TRBV6-6	TRBJ1-1	TGTGCCAGCAGTTACGCAGGGATCATGAACACTGAAGCTTTCTTT	CASSYAGIMNTEAFF
.	few	TRBV7-2	TRBJ2-2	TGTGCCAGCAGCTTTCACTACTTCGGGGAGCTGTTTTTT	CASSFHYFGELFF
.	few	TRBV6-4	TRBJ2-7	TGTGCCAGCGCGGCAGCAGGTTACAATGAGCAGTACTTC	CASAAAGYNEQYF
.	.	TRBV7-3	TRBJ2-7	TGTGCCAGCAGCTACGGTCCACTACGGGGCTACGAGCAGTACTTC	CASSYGPLRGYEQYF
TRBD2	.	TRBV7-6	TRBJ2-1	TGTGCCAGCAGCACGACTAGCGGGGGGTCCATGTCCTACGAGCATCTCTTC	CASSTTSGGSMSYEHLF
.	many	TRBV7-3	TRBJ2-5	TGTGCCAGCAGCTTAATAGGGGCCGATGAGCAGTACTTC	CASSLIGADEQYF
.	.	TRBV6-4	TRBJ2-1	TGTGCCAGCAGTGAGGATCAAGGGAGCAATGAGCAGTTCTTC	CASSEDQGSNEQFF
.	many	TRBV12-3/TRBV12-4	TRBJ2-7	TGTGCCAGCAGCCCCTCGGGGCCATTTAACTACGAGCAGTACTTC	CASSPSGPFNYEQYF
TRBD1	few	TRBV6-2/TRBV6-3	TRBJ2-1	TGTGCCAGCAGTTACGGACAGGGTCACTACAATGAGCAGTTCTTC	CASSYGQGHYNEQFF
.	many	TRBV6-1	TRBJ2-7	TGTGCCAGCAGTTTCGGGACCCACAAGGACGAGCAGTACTTC	CASSFGTHKDEQYF
TRBD1	many	TRBV11-2	TRBJ2-7	TGTGCCAGCAGCCCCGGGACAGGGCTACCACCCTACGAGCAGTACTTC	CASSPGTGLPPYEQYF
TRBD2	medium-sized	TRBV7-8	TRBJ2-1	TGTGCCAGCAGCTTAAGCGTGGAAACGGGGGGGGTCCAGTTCTTC	CASSLSVETGGVQFF
.	medium-sized	TRBV6-1	TRBJ2-1	TGTGCCAGCAGTGAGCAGTACAATGAGCAGTTCTTC	CASSEQYNEQFF
.	.	TRBV6-7	TRBJ2-1	TGTGCCAGCAGTTACTCGAAGCTTATCAGTGCAGCCAGGGGCCACCAAGAGACCCAGTTCTTC	CASSYSKLISAARGHQETQFF
TRBD1	.	TRBV14	TRBJ2-5	TGTGCCAGCAGCGTGACAGGGGGCTGGGAGACCCAGTACTTC	CASSVTGGWETQYF
TRBD1	many	TRBV6-1	TRBJ2-2	TGTGCCAGCAGTGAAGCGGGACAGGGCACCGGGGAGCTGTTTTTT	CASSEAGQGTGELFF
.	medium-sized	TRBV6-1	TRBJ2-1	TGTGCCAGCAGTGAACGGGGGGCGAACAATGAGCAGTTCTTC	CASSERGANNEQFF
.	.	TRBV27	TRBJ2-1	TGTGCCAGCAGTTTAAAACCGGGACTGGAGCAGTTCTTC	CASSLKPGLEQFF
.	many	TRBV27	TRBJ2-7	TGTGCCAGCAGTTCCTCTTACGAGCAGTACTTC	CASSSSYEQYF
TRBD2	medium-sized	TRBV12-3/TRBV12-4	TRBJ2-3	TGTGCCAGCAGGAGCGGGATTAGCACAGATACGCAGTATTTT	CASRSGISTDTQYF
TRBD1	.	TRBV7-2	TRBJ2-5	TGTGCCAGCAGCTACGACAGGGTCCAAGAGACCCAGTACTTC	CASSYDRVQETQYF
.	few	TRBV25-1	TRBJ2-1	TGTGCCAGCAGTCCCCCTCGGGACCACAATGAGCAGTTCTTC	CASSPPRDHNEQFF
.	.	TRBV7-6	TRBJ2-7	TGTGCCAGCAGCCCTGGGACTGGCGGCAACAAGGAGCAGTACTTC	CASSPGTGGNKEQYF
.	.	TRBV6-6	TRBJ1-1	TGTGCCAGCAGTTACTCCCGGGATCAAGCTTTCTTT	CASSYSRDQAFF
.	.	TRBV27	TRBJ2-1	TGTGCCAGCACCCCGACCAGCGGGCGCTCCTACAATGAGCAGTTCTTT	CASTPTSGRSYNEQFF
.	medium-sized	TRBV6-1	TRBJ2-1	TGTGCCAGCAGTCACGGGGCGGGCCTAATTAGGGATGAGCAGTTCTTC	CASSHGAGLIRDEQFF
TRBD1	medium-sized	TRBV6-1	TRBJ1-2	TGTGCCAGCAGTCCGATAACCGGGACAGGGAGCTATGGCTACACCTTC	CASSPITGTGSYGYTF
TRBD2	medium-sized	TRBV27	TRBJ2-7	TGTGCCAGCAGCCGAGGGACTAGCGTTAGCTACGAGCAGTACTTC	CASSRGTSVSYEQYF
.	.	TRBV27	TRBJ2-7	TGTGCCATTTGGGGGGGCCCTGGCAATGAGCAGTACTTC	CAIWGGPGNEQYF
TRBD2	many	TRBV7-7	TRBJ2-5	TGTGCTAGCAGCCCCGGACTAGCGGGAGTTGAGCAGTACTTC	CASSPGLAGVEQYF
.	few	TRBV7-3	TRBJ2-7	TGTGCCAGCAGCCCAAGGGCTAGCTCCTACAATGAGCAGTACTTC	CASSPRASSYNEQYF
TRBD2	.	TRBV7-2	TRBJ2-2	TGTGCCAGCAGCTACCCGGGACTAGCGGGGCAAGGGACCGGGGAGCTGTTTTTT	CASSYPGLAGQGTGELFF
TRBD2	once	TRBV27	TRBJ2-5	TGTGCCAGCAGCTCCGGGGGGGTCTGGGATGAGCAGTACTTC	CASSSGGVWDEQYF
.	many	TRBV11-3	TRBJ2-3	TGTGCCAGCAAGGGGGTGAGCACAGATACGCAGTATTTT	CASKGVSTDTQYF
.	.	TRBV6-6	TRBJ2-5	TGTGCCAGCACCCAAAGCCTAGAGGGCGACTCTAATGAGCAGTACTTC	CASTQSLEGDSNEQYF
TRBD2	medium-sized	TRBV6-1	TRBJ2-1	TGTGCCAGCAGTCTTAGCGGGAGGGCTGTCTACAATGAGCAGTTCTTC	CASSLSGRAVYNEQFF
.	few	TRBV12-5	TRBJ2-1	TGTGCTAGTGGCCCGGATCGGGGGTCCTACAATGAGCAGTTCTTC	CASGPDRGSYNEQFF
TRBD1	few	TRBV7-3	TRBJ2-1	TGTGCCAGCAGCCGGACAGGGGCCGAAGAGACCCAGTTCTTC	CASSRTGAEETQFF
.	.	TRBV25-1	TRBJ2-5	TGTGCCAGCAGTGGGGTGGGCCGTGGGGAGACCCAGTACTTC	CASSGVGRGETQYF
.	.	TRBV11-2	TRBJ2-7	TGTGCCAGCAGCTTAGGGAGGGGGGGCATATACGAGCAGTACTTC	CASSLGRGGIYEQYF
.	.	TRBV12-3/TRBV12-4	TRBJ2-1	TGTGCCAGCAGGCCGAGGACAGACAATGAGCAGTTCTTC	CASRPRTDNEQFF
TRBD1	few	TRBV12-3/TRBV12-4	TRBJ2-1	TGTGCCAGCAGGAGACAGGGGGGAAACTACGAGCAGTTCTTC	CASRRQGGNYEQFF
TRBD2	.	TRBV12-3/TRBV12-4	TRBJ2-3	TGTGCCAGCATTTATTCTAGCGGGCTGGATACGCAGTATTTT	CASIYSSGLDTQYF